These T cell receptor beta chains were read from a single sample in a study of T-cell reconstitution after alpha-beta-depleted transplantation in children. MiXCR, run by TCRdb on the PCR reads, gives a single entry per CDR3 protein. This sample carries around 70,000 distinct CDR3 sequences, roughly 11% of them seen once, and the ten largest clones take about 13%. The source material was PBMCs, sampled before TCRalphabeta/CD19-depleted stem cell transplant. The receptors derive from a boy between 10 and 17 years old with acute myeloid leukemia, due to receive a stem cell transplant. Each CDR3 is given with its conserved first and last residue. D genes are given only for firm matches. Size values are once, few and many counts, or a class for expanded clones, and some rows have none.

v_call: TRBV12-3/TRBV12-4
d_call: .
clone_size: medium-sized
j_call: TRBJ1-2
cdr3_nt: TGTGCCAGCAGTTCCTCTAACTATGGCTACACCTTC
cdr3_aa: CASSSSNYGYTF

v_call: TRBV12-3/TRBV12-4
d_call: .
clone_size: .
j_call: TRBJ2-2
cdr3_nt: TGTGCCAGCAGCTTTACAGGGTCAGGCCTTACCGGGGAGCTGTTTTTT
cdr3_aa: CASSFTGSGLTGELFF

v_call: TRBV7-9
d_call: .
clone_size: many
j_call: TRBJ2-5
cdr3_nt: TGTGCCAGCAGTCCCGGTCAACCAAAACCCGAGGAGACCCAGTACTTC
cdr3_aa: CASSPGQPKPEETQYF

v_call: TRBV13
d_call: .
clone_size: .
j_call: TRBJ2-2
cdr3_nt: TGTGCCAGCAGCTCCGGGCTCCGGGCCTGGGAGCTGTTTTTT
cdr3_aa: CASSSGLRAWELFF

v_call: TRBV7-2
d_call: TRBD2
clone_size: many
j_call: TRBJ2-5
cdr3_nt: TGTGCCAGCAGCCTGGGGACTAGCGGACAAGAGACCCAGTACTTC
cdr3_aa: CASSLGTSGQETQYF

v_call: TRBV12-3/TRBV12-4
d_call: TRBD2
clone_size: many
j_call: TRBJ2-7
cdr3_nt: TGTGCCAGCAGCCCAGGACTAGCGGGAGTCTACGAGCAGTACTTC
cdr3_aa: CASSPGLAGVYEQYF

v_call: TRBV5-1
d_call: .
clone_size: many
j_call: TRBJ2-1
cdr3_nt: TGCGCCAGCAGCTTGGACACAGGCTACAATGAGCAGTTCTTC
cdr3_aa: CASSLDTGYNEQFF

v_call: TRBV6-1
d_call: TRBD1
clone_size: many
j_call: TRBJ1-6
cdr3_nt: TGTGCCAGCAGTCCTGGCCGGGACAGCTATAATTCACCCCTCCACTTT
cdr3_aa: CASSPGRDSYNSPLHF

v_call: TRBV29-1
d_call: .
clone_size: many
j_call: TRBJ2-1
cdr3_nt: TGCAGCGTTGAAGAATCAGGCAATGAGCAGTTCTTC
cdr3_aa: CSVEESGNEQFF

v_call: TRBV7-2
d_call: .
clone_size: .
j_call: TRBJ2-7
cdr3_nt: TGTGCCAGCAGTCAGGAGACACTCTACGAGCAGTACTTC
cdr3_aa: CASSQETLYEQYF

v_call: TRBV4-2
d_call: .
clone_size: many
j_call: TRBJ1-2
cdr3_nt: TGTGCCAGCAGCCCCGACAGAAATCCCCTAAATGGCTATGGCTACACCTTC
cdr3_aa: CASSPDRNPLNGYGYTF

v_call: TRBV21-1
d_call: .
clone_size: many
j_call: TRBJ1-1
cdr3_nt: TGTGCCAGCAGCAAAGAGGACAGGGTCTCCGTCACTGAAGCTTTCTTT
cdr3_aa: CASSKEDRVSVTEAFF

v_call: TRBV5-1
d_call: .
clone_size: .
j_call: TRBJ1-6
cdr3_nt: TGCGCCAGCAGCTTGGTGGGGGACTATAATTCACCCCTCCACTTT
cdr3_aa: CASSLVGDYNSPLHF

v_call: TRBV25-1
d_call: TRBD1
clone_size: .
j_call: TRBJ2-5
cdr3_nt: TGTGCCAGCAGTCTACGGACAGGGGGCGCGGGGGAGACCCAGTACTTC
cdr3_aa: CASSLRTGGAGETQYF

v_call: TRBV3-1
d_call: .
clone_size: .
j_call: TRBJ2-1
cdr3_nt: TGTGCCTCCTGCCAAGGGCACAATGAGCAGTTCTTC
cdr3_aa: CASCQGHNEQFF

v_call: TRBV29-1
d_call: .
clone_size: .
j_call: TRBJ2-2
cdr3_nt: TGCAGCGCTACGGACTGGACGAACACCGGGGAGCTGTTTTTT
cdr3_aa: CSATDWTNTGELFF

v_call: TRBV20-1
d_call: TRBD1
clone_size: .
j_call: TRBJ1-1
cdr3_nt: TGCAGTGCTAGCAGGGGGCCGAACACTGAAGCTTTCTTT
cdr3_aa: CSASRGPNTEAFF

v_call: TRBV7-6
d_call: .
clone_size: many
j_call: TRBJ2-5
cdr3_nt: TGTGCCAGCAGCATGCCAGGGATACAAGAGACCCAGTACTTC
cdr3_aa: CASSMPGIQETQYF

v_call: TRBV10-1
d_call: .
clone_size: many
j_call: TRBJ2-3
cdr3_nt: TGCGCCAGCAGTGGACAGATCGCAGATACGCAGTATTTT
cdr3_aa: CASSGQIADTQYF

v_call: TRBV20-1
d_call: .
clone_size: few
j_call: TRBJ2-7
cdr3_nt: TGCAGTGCTAGAGATGATGGGGCGCGGCACTACGAGCAGTACTTC
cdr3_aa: CSARDDGARHYEQYF

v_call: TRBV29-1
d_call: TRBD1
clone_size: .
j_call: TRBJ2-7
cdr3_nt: TGCAGCGCGACAGGGGGCTACAACGAGCAGTACTTC
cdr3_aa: CSATGGYNEQYF

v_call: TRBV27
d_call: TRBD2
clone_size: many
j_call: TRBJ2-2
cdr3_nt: TGTGCCAGCAGTCTCTGGAAGGTTAGCGGGCCTAGGGCCCCGAACACCGGGGAGCTGTTTTTT
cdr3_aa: CASSLWKVSGPRAPNTGELFF

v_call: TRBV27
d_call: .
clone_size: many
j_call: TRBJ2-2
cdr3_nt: TGTGCCAGCAGGATATCTAGCGCAACCTCCTCCGGGGAGCTGTTTTTT
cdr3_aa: CASRISSATSSGELFF

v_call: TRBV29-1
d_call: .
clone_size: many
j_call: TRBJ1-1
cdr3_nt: TGCAGCGTGCCGGGACTTTGGGCTGAAGCTTTCTTT
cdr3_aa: CSVPGLWAEAFF

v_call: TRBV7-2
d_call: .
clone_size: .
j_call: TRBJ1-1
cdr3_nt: TGTGCCAGCAGCTTAGCACAGAGGACTGAAGCTTTCTTT
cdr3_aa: CASSLAQRTEAFF

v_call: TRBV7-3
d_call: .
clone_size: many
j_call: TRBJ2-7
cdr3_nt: TGTGCCAGCAGCTCCTCCGGGGGCTACTCCTACGAGCAGTACTTC
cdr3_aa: CASSSSGGYSYEQYF

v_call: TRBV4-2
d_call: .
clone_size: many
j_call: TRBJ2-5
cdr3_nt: TGTGCCAGCAGCCAACAGGGAGGAGAGACCCAGTACTTC
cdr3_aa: CASSQQGGETQYF

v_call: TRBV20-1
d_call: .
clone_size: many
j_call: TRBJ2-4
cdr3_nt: TGCAGTGCTGGAGGGACAGTTATCGGCATTCAGTACTTC
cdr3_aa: CSAGGTVIGIQYF

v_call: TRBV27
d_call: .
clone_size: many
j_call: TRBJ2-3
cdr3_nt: TGCGCCACGGCCATCGGGGGCACAGATACGCAGTATTTT
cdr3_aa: CATAIGGTDTQYF

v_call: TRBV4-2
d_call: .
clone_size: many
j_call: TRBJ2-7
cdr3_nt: TGTGCCAGCAGCCCTTCCGTGGGCTACGAGCAGTACTTC
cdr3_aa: CASSPSVGYEQYF

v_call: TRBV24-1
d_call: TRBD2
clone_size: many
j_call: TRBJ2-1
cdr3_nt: TGTGCCACCAGTGATTTAAGCGGGGCTCCCCACAATGAGCAGTTCTTC
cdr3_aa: CATSDLSGAPHNEQFF

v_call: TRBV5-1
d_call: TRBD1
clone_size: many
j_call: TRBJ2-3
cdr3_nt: TGCGCCAGCAGCCGGGGACAGGGGTCGGTCGCAGATACGCAGTATTTT
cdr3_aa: CASSRGQGSVADTQYF

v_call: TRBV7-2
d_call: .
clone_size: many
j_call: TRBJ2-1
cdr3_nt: TGTGCCAGCAGCTCAGGGGGGGGAGGGGGTTTGTCCTACAATGAGCAGTTCTTC
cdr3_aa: CASSSGGGGGLSYNEQFF

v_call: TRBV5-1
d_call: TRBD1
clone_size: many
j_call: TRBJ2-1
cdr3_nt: TGCGCCAGCAGCGTTATTCGGACAGGGTGGTACAATGAGCAGTTCTTC
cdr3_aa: CASSVIRTGWYNEQFF

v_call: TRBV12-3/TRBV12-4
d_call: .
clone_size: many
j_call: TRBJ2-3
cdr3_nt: TGTGCCAGCAGTTTAGCTCGGACAGATACGCAGTATTTT
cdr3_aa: CASSLARTDTQYF

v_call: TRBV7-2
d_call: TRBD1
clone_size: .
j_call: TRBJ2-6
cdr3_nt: TGTGCCAGCAGCTTACACTCGCCTTGGGACAGGGGGCTAAGTGGGGCCAACGTCCTGACTTTC
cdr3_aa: CASSLHSPWDRGLSGANVLTF

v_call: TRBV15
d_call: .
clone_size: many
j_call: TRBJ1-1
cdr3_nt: TGTGCCACCAGCAGAGACAGGGGCGGCTGGGGTGACACTGAAGCTTTCTTT
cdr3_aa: CATSRDRGGWGDTEAFF

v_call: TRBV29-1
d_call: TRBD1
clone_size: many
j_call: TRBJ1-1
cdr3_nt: TGCAGCGTTGACTCAACAGGGGTGGATTTCCCTGAAGCTTTCTTT
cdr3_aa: CSVDSTGVDFPEAFF

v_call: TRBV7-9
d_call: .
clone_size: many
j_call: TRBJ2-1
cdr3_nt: TGTGCCAGCAGCTTAACGTCCACTCGGGATCCCAATGAGCAGTTCTTC
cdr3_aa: CASSLTSTRDPNEQFF

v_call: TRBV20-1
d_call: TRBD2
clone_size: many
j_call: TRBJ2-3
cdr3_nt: TGCAGTGCTAGTTCGACTAGCGGAGATACGCAGTATTTT
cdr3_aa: CSASSTSGDTQYF

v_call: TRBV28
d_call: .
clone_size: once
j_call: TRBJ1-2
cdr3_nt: TGTGCCAGCAGTTCACAACTGCCCTATGGCTACACCTTC
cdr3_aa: CASSSQLPYGYTF

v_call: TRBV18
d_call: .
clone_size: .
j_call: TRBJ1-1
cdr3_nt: TGTGCCAGCTCACCACTCGACACTGAAGCTTTCTTT
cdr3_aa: CASSPLDTEAFF

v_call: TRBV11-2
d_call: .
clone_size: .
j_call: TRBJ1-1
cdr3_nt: TGTGCCAGCAGCTTAGTCGCCACATTGAACACTGAAGCTTTCTTT
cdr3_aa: CASSLVATLNTEAFF

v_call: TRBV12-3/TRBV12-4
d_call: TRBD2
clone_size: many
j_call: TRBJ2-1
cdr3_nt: TGTGCCAGCAGTTTTTCCGCTAGCGGGAGGGCCTCAATGCCCTACAATGAGCAGTTCTTC
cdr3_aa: CASSFSASGRASMPYNEQFF

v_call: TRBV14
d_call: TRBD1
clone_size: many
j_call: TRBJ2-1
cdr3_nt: TGTGCCAGCAGCCAAATAGGGACAGGGGGCAAATACAATGAGCAGTTCTTC
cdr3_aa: CASSQIGTGGKYNEQFF

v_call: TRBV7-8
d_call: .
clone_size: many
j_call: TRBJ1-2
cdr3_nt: TGTGCCAGCAGCTTCAGGGGACACGAGGGCTACACCTTC
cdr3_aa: CASSFRGHEGYTF

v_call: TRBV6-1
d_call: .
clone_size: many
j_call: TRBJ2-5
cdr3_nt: TGTGCCAGCAGGGAAGGGGCGGTGGCAGTAAAAGAGACCCAGTACTTC
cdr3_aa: CASREGAVAVKETQYF

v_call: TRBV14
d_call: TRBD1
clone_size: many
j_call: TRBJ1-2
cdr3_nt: TGTGCCAGCAGCCTACGGACAGGGCCCTATGGCTACACCTTC
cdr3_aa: CASSLRTGPYGYTF

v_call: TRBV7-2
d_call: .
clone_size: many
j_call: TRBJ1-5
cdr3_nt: TGTGCCAGCAGCTTAGGCGAAGGGTGGAGCAATCAGCCCCAGCATTTT
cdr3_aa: CASSLGEGWSNQPQHF

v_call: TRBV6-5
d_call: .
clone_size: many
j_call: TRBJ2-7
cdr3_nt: TGTGCCAGCAGTTACTCGCGGGGCGACGAGCAGTACTTC
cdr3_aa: CASSYSRGDEQYF

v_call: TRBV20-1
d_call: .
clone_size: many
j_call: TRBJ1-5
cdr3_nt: TGCAGTGCTACTGTAGCTTTCGGAATACAGCCCCAGCATTTT
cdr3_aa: CSATVAFGIQPQHF

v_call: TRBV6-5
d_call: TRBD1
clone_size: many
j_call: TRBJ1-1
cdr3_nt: TGTGCCAGCACGCCGCAACAGGGGTCGGGTTGGGACACTGAAGCTTTCTTT
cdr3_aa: CASTPQQGSGWDTEAFF

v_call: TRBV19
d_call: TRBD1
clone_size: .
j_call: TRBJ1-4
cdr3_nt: TGTGCCACGGCTGACAGGGGGCATGAAAAACTGTTTTTT
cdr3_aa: CATADRGHEKLFF

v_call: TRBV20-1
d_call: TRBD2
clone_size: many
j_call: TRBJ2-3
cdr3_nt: TGCAGTGCTTCCCCTCTGGCGGGAGGGCCGGGAGATACGCAGTATTTT
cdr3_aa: CSASPLAGGPGDTQYF

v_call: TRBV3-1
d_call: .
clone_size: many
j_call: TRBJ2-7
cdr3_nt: TGTGCCAGCAGCCAAGTCCTTCTGGGACCTCCCTACGAGCAGTACTTC
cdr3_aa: CASSQVLLGPPYEQYF

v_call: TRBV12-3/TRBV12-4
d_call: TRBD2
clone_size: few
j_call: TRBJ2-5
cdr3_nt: TGTGCCAGCAGTTTAGGGCTAGCGGGAGGGCCGGGGACCCAGTACTTC
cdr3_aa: CASSLGLAGGPGTQYF